The 6 T cell receptor beta chains reported below all come from one sample, sequenced in a study of CD8 T cells in ankylosing spondylitis. TCRdb re-called the 5' RACE reads through MiXCR, storing one row per CDR3 protein. The sample has almost 250,000 distinct CDR3 sequences; under 35% are singletons. Material for sequencing was blood, either unsorted or a sorted T cell fraction (not recorded which). The receptors here all came from a male donor with ankylosing spondylitis or in good health (not recorded which).

The chain joins TRBV18 to TRBJ2-5, with TRBD1 as a possible D gene (5 bases). This CDR3 is 15 amino acids long. In germline, CDR1 is KGHSH, CDR2 LQKENI. Trimming cost V 5 bases and J 7 bases, with 20 bases left between them. Here the CDR3 reads CASSGSAEHQGTQYF. CDR3 DNA sequence: TGTGCCAGCTCAGGATCGGCAGAGCATCAGGGGACCCAGTACTTC.

V is TRBV18 and J is TRBJ2-7; the D gene is possibly TRBD1 (6 bases). Germline CDR1 is KGHSH and CDR2 is LQKENI. V lost 1 base to trimming and J lost 1 base, with 14 bases between them. The CDR3 is 16 amino acids. The CDR3 region has the DNA TGTGCCAGCTCACCACTGGGAAGGGGGTCTTCCTACGAGCAGTACTTC. As protein: CASSPLGRGSSYEQYF.

The V call is TRBV9, the J call TRBJ2-7, with 8 bases that match TRBD2. The V segment lost 3 bases and the J segment 6 bases; nucleotides outside the gene matches: 8. Germline V gene lookup returns CDR1 SGDLS and CDR2 YYNGEE. CDR3 size: 14 residues. CDR3 residues: CASSGGGLEGEQYF. CDR3 in DNA: TGTGCCAGCAGCGGAGGGGGACTAGAGGGCGAGCAGTACTTC.

This clonotype was detected only a few times. The chain couples TRBV29-1 to TRBJ2-7; 9 bases are shared with TRBD1. The trim removed 6 bases at V and 3 bases at J, leaving 6 bases unmatched. The CDR3 totals 13 residues. Germline V gene data show CDR1 as SQVTM and CDR2 as ANQGSEA. DNA for the CDR3: TGCAGCGTGGGACAGGGCGTTGGCTACGAGCAGTACTTC. This sequence encodes CSVGQGVGYEQYF.

V usage is TRBV20-1 and J usage is TRBJ1-5, with 7 positions matching TRBD1. V gave up 4 bases and J gave up 5 bases; unmatched junction bases: 11. CDR3 length: 15 residues. CDR1 is DFQATT and CDR2 is SNEGSKA in the germline V gene (reference sequence). The CDR3 loop reads CSATLQGRGDQPQHF. The CDR3 coding sequence is TGCAGTGCTACCCTACAGGGGCGGGGGGATCAGCCCCAGCATTTT.

This clonotype has just a few counts. The rearrangement uses TRBV20-1 and TRBJ2-2, with D perhaps TRBD2 (7 bases). Germline values: CDR1 DFQATT, CDR2 SNEGSKA (reference sequence). Trimming removed 1 base from V and 4 bases from J, with 13 bases in between. This CDR3 has 15 amino acids. In nucleotides, the CDR3 is TGCAGTGCTAGAGTGGGGGGGCTGGGCACCGGGGAGCTGTTTTTT. It translates to CSARVGGLGTGELFF.